This TCR beta chain was found in a study of T cells in Graves' hyperthyroidism and ophthalmopathy. RNA transcripts gave rise to amplified TCR beta CDR3 regions. HTBI primers were used for first-round RT-PCR of the TCR CDR3. One entry per CDR3 protein, called by TCRdb with MiXCR from the multiplex PCR reads. The sample contains about 250,000 distinct CDR3 sequences, about 24% of which appear only once. The CDR3 is 19 residues long. The V gene's germline CDR1 is MDHEN and CDR2 SYDVKM. Trimming took off 4 bases at V and 2 bases at J, with 24 bases between the two ends. Orbital computed tomography and thyroid ultrasound, together with serum TRAb and thyroxine and clinical symptoms, were used for diagnoses.

The sample was blood. The sequence derives from a woman aged 35 to 49 with Graves' ophthalmopathy. This chain connects TRBV28 to TRBJ1-3; D is possibly TRBD1 (6 bases). The CDR3 DNA follows: TGTGCCAGCAGTTCCATTCGGGGGGCGGCAGCTCGCACTGGAAACACCATATATTTT. It yields the protein CASSSIRGAAARTGNTIYF.